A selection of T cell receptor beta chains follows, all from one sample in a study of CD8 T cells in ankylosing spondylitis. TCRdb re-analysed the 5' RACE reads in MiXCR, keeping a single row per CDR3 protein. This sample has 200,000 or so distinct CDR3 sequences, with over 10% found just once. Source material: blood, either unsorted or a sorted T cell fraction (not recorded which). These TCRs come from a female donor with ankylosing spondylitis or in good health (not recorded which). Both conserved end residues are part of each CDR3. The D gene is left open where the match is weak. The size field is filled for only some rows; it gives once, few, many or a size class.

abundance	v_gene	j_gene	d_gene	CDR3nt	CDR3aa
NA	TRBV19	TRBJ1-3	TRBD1	TGTGCCAGCGAGGACAGGGGGCTTGGCAACACCATATATTTT	CASEDRGLGNTIYF
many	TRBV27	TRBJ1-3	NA	TGTGCCAACCAACAGAGCTCTGGAAACACCATATATTTT	CANQQSSGNTIYF
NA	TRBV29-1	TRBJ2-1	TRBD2	TGCAGCGTTGAAAATGCGCGGGGGGCAAGGTTGAATGAGCAGTTCTTC	CSVENARGARLNEQFF
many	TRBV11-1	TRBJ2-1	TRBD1	TGTGCCAGCAGCTTACTTCCCCCGGACAGGTTGTTCTTC	CASSLLPPDRLFF
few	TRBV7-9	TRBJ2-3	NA	TGTGCCAGCAGCTTCCGGACCCGACTCAGCACAGATACGCAGTATTTT	CASSFRTRLSTDTQYF
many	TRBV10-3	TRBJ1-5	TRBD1	TGTGCCATCAGAGAAGGACAGGCGGGGCAGCCCCAGCATTTT	CAIREGQAGQPQHF
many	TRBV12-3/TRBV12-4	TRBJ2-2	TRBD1	TGTGCCAGCCCTCCCCAGGGGGCCGACACCGGGGAGCTGTTTTTT	CASPPQGADTGELFF
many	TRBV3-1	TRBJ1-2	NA	TGTGCCAGCAGCCAAGGAATAGGGAACTATGGCTACACCTTC	CASSQGIGNYGYTF
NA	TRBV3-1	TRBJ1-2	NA	TGTGCCAGCAGCCAAGGAGGCGAGGGCTACACCTTC	CASSQGGEGYTF
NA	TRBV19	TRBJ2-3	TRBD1	TGTGCCAGTCTCGGGACAGGGCCGTCAGATACGCAGTATTTT	CASLGTGPSDTQYF
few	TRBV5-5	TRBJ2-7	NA	TGTGCCAGCAGCTTTATTAGGGCCTCCTACGAGCAGTACTTC	CASSFIRASYEQYF
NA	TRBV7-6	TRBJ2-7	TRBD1	TGTGCCAGCAGCTTAACGGACAGGGGGGGATACGAGCAGTACTTC	CASSLTDRGGYEQYF
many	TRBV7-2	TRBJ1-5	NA	TGTGCCAGCAGCTATACGGGCAATCAGCCCCAGCATTTT	CASSYTGNQPQHF
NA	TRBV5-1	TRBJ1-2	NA	TGCGCCAGCGACCCAGGGCAGGGTGACGGCTACACCTTC	CASDPGQGDGYTF
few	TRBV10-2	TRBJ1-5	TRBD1	TGCGCCAGCACGAACAGGGGAGGTCAGCCCCAGCATTTT	CASTNRGGQPQHF
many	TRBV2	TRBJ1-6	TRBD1	TGTGCCAGCAAGGAAGGGACAGGGGCAAGATCACCCCTCCACTTT	CASKEGTGARSPLHF
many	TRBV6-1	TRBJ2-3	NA	TGTGCCAGCAGTGGTCAGGGGAAAGGGATCACAGATACGCAGTATTTT	CASSGQGKGITDTQYF
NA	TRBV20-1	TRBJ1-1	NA	TGCAGTGGGACGCCTAACACTGAAGCTTTCTTT	CSGTPNTEAFF
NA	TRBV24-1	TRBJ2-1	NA	TGTGCCACCAGTGATTTGAGGCTAGCTTTTCCCCATGAGCAGTTCTTC	CATSDLRLAFPHEQFF
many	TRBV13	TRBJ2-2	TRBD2	TGTGCCAGCAGCTTCGGGAGGGCGCACGGGGAGCTGTTTTTT	CASSFGRAHGELFF
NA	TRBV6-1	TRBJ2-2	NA	TGTGCCAGCAGTGTAATCAAAGGGAACCCTACAGGGGAGCTGTTTTTT	CASSVIKGNPTGELFF
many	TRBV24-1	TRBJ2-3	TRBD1	TGTGCCGCCTGGGACAGTAGCACAGATACGCAGTATTTT	CAAWDSSTDTQYF
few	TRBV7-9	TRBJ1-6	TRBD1	TGTGCCAGCAGCCCCGCTTACGGGACAGCTAATTCACCCCTCCACTTT	CASSPAYGTANSPLHF
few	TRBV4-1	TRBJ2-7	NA	TGCGCCAGCAGCCAAGAGTTGGCGGGATTTGGACCATCACCGGGTGGGACCTACGAGCAGTACTTC	CASSQELAGFGPSPGGTYEQYF
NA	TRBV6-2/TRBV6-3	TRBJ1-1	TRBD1	TGTGCCAGCAGTGCCCCGCACACGACAGGGACCACTGAAGCTTTCTTT	CASSAPHTTGTTEAFF
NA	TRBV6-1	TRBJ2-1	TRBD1	TGTGCCAGCAGTGAATGGACAGGGAATGAGCAGTTCTTC	CASSEWTGNEQFF
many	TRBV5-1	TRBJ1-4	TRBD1	TGCGCCAGCAGCTTGGCTACAGGGGGGGAAAAACTGTTTTTT	CASSLATGGEKLFF
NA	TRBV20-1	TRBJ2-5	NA	TGCAGTGCTGCACAGGCTCCGGGATTACGGGTGACCCAGTACTTC	CSAAQAPGLRVTQYF
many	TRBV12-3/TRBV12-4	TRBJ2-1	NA	TGTGCCAGCATTCGCGCGGGACTCTACAATGAGCAGTTCTTC	CASIRAGLYNEQFF
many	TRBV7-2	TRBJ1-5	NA	TGTGCCAGCAGTTTACAGCGTAATCAGCCCCAGCATTTT	CASSLQRNQPQHF
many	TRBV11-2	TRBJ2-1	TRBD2	TGTGCCAGCAGCAAGCTAGCGGGAGTTAGTAATGAGCAGTTCTTC	CASSKLAGVSNEQFF
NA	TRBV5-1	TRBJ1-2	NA	TGCGCCAGCAGGTGGGACAACTATGGCTACACCTTC	CASRWDNYGYTF
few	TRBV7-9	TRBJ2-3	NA	TGTGCCAGCAGCCTCCCAGGCAGCGGCACAGATACGCAGTATTTT	CASSLPGSGTDTQYF
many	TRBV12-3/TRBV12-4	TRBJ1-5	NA	TGTGCCAGCAGTACAAGGCAAGTAGGTAGCAATCAGCCCCAGCATTTT	CASSTRQVGSNQPQHF
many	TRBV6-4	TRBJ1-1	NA	TGTGCCAGCAGTGAACAGCTGAACACTGAAGCTTTCTTT	CASSEQLNTEAFF
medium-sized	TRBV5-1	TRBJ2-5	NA	TGCGCCAGCAGTCCAACAGGGTCCCGAGAGACCCAGTACTTC	CASSPTGSRETQYF
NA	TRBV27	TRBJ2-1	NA	TGTACCAGCACCCAATCAGGGCTATACAATGAGCAGTTCTTC	CTSTQSGLYNEQFF
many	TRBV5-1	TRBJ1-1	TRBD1	TGCGCCAGCGGGACAGACATGAACACTGAAGCTTTCTTT	CASGTDMNTEAFF
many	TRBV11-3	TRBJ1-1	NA	TGTGCCAGCAGCTTGGACGGACCCGGGACTGAAGCTTTCTTT	CASSLDGPGTEAFF
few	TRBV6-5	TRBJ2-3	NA	TGTGCCAGCAGTACCCAGGATACGCAGTATTTT	CASSTQDTQYF
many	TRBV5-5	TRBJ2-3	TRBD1	TGTGCCAGCAGTCGAGTCCCAGGGGGAGCAGATACGCAGTATTTT	CASSRVPGGADTQYF
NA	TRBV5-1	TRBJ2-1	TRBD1	TGCGCCAGCAGCTGGGGACAGAGCAGGGAGCAGTTCTTC	CASSWGQSREQFF